This is a list of T cell receptor beta chains from one sample in a study of neoadjuvant nivolumab and ipilimumab in lung cancer. Assay used: immunoSEQ multiplex PCR; TCRdb lists only in-frame clones, some missing. The repertoire has about 4,700 clones, around 80% of them found once; the top ten carry less than 4%. The input for sequencing was normal lung tissue adjacent to the tumor, taken after neoadjuvant nivolumab, alone or with ipilimumab, at or shortly before surgery. All receptors derive from an adult with non-small cell lung cancer. Some clones in this sample may be carry-over from other donors' samples. CDR3s leave out the opening cysteine and the closing phenylalanine or tryptophan. D genes are given only for firm matches.

>TRBJ2-5|TRBD1|TRBV11-2
ASSLEVRGGAETQY
>TRBJ1-5|TRBD1|TRBV10-3
AAGQDNQPQH
>TRBJ2-1|-|TRBV9
ASSGRAVGQVEQF
>TRBJ1-5|-|TRBV27
ASSFSAGAGNQPQH
>TRBJ2-5|TRBD1|TRBV5-1
ASSPGTGGFWGETQY
>TRBJ2-7|-|TRBV6-1
ASSDRVAYEQY
>TRBJ2-2|TRBD1|TRBV11-3
ASSSGTGFTGELF
>TRBJ1-1|TRBD1|TRBV11-2
ASSGTGITEAF
>TRBJ1-3|-|TRBV7-8
ASSLRQFTSGNTIY
>TRBJ2-1|TRBD2|TRBV11-2
ASSWRERNEQF
>TRBJ2-5|-|TRBV7-2
ASSLGSSLETQY
>TRBJ1-5|-|TRBV5-1
ASSLQGHSNQPQH
>TRBJ2-5|-|TRBV2
ASSAGTIQETQY
>TRBJ1-5|-|TRBV6-1
ASTPAGGQPQH
>TRBJ1-2|-|TRBV2
ASSFNYGYT
>TRBJ2-7|-|TRBV5-1
ASSLGGLPNYEQY
>TRBJ2-7|TRBD1|TRBV6-1
ASSDGGTGGSYEQY
>TRBJ2-2|-|TRBV7-3
ASSPIQTGELF
>TRBJ2-1|TRBD1|TRBV6-1
ASSEATGKDEQF
>TRBJ2-7|TRBD1|TRBV4-3
ASSRGQDSFYEQY
>TRBJ2-1|TRBD2|TRBV7-9
ASSIKTSGDNEQF
>TRBJ1-2|TRBD1|TRBV7-8
ASSLVLALDRVTKHRYGYT
>TRBJ2-3|TRBD1|TRBV19
ASSGQGADTQY
>TRBJ2-7|-|TRBV11-3
ASSLGNPYEQY
>TRBJ2-1|-|TRBV5-1
ASSLDPYNEQF
>TRBJ2-7|-|TRBV12-5
ASAESYEQY
>TRBJ1-1|-|TRBV18
ASSPPNQGQAF
>TRBJ1-3|-|TRBV29-1
SVYGLSGNTIY
>TRBJ1-1|TRBD1|TRBV6-5
ASRQGYGTEAF
>TRBJ1-4|TRBD1|TRBV6-1
ASSRDRGFREKLF
>TRBJ1-2|-|TRBV6-1
ASSYVGYT
>TRBJ2-7|-|TRBV7-9
ASSRLGEQY
>TRBJ1-1|TRBD1|TRBV10-3
AISDPQGATLSEAF
>TRBJ2-1|TRBD2|TRBV9
ASSLAGGPRDEQF
>TRBJ2-1|TRBD2|TRBV5-1
ASSLFSGGEQF
>TRBJ2-1|-|TRBV20-1
SWLTYNEQF
>TRBJ2-1|-|TRBV6-5
ASKTPATPFDEQF
>TRBJ1-4|TRBD1|TRBV4-1
ASSHGTGDEKLF
>TRBJ2-1|TRBD1|TRBV7-2
ASSLAETGYNEQF
>TRBJ1-2|-|TRBV9
ASSPDNNYGYT
>TRBJ2-7|TRBD1|TRBV7-8
ASSLPRQGNLYEQY
>TRBJ2-3|-|TRBV6-4
ASSPLGVTDTQY
>TRBJ2-3|TRBD2|TRBV5-1
ASSLVTSGRGDTQY
>TRBJ1-4|-|TRBV10-3
AIKDGATNEKLF
>TRBJ1-2|-|TRBV4-3
ASSPSVQWDYGYT
>TRBJ2-6|TRBD1|TRBV6-1
ASSERQGSGANVLT
>TRBJ2-2|TRBD2|TRBV7-2
ASSSYLAVSTGELF
>TRBJ2-3|-|TRBV5-5
ASSPPTPMARTDTQY
>TRBJ1-4|-|TRBV7-9
ASSSTGGDQGELF
>TRBJ2-7|-|TRBV15
ATSRGSYRDYEQY
>TRBJ1-1|-|TRBV10-3
AIRSGEVDKAF